This section outlines one TCR beta chain sequence together with its context. This CDR3 has 16 residues. Looked up from germline, CDR1 is SGHTA and CDR2 is FQGNSA. Losses at the gene ends were 3 bases for V and 5 bases for J; bases not matched to a gene: 13. Repertoires were generated with immunoSEQ multiplex PCR, while TCRdb's copy carries only in-frame clones and drops some. Of roughly 63,000 clones listed, roughly 74% are singletons. The data belong to a study of blood T cell repertoires in COVID-19. Overall study context: Sample material is recorded as cDNA or gDNA derived from T cells, B-cell-depleted T cells, or PBMCs.

The sequence was collected from a woman older than 75 with acute or convalescent COVID-19. Sequenced: peripheral blood. The J gene is TRBJ2-7, the V gene TRBV7-2; TRBD2 aligns across 7 bases. CDR3 DNA sequence: TGTGCCAGCAGCTTCGGGCCGGCGGGAGAGCCCCACGAGCAGTACTTC. Amino acid sequence: CASSFGPAGEPHEQYF.